Included here is one TCR beta chain sequence, with context. Its target is not known. The sample belongs to a study of tumor and adjacent non-tumor tissue in lung cancer. The library came from three nested PCR rounds adapted from ARM-PCR protocols. TCRdb used MiXCR to reprocess the multiplex PCR reads, holding one entry per CDR3 protein. Among about 120,000 distinct CDR3 sequences, around three fifths were seen once, and the ten largest hold 9.5% to 15%. The template was RNA from unsorted bulk tissue. The germline CDR1 and CDR2 sequences are SGHDN and FVKESK. The CDR3 length is 13 residues. V dropped 6 bases and J dropped 7 bases, with 12 bases sitting between them. Study findings and constraints: Compared with tumor, normal lung showed significantly lower TCR diversity.

Input material: lung tumor tissue. The V and J genes are TRBV14 and TRBJ2-2; no firm D call. The receptor was isolated from a man aged 25-45 years with non-small cell lung cancer. For the CDR3, the DNA is TGTGCCAGCAGTCCAAAGGGAAACGGGGAGCTGTTTTTT. Translated, it gives CASSPKGNGELFF.